The sequence of this T cell receptor beta chain was determined in a study of identical twins. TCRdb re-analysed the 5' RACE reads in MiXCR, keeping a single row per CDR3 protein. The sample has about 300,000 distinct CDR3 sequences; 9% to 15% are singletons. CDR1 and CDR2 from the germline V gene are MGHDK and SYGVNS. The CDR3 is made up of 13 amino acids. The V end was cut by 1 base, the J end by 3 bases, with 4 bases between. Notes on the study in general: Less excess twin sharing appeared in beta out-of-frame sequences. In monozygotic twins, models underestimated the sharing of out-of-frame TCR alpha. Insertion counts were lower in abundant cord blood beta clonotypes, a trend that memory repertoires did not show.

Of note for this clonotype: Its antigen remains unknown.

The sample was also linked to a second study, of yellow fever vaccine responses in identical twins.

The receptor's source is a woman aged 18 to 35 in good health. Sequencing input: CD8+ T cells sorted from blood. The chain carries TRBV25-1 and TRBJ2-1; D remains ambiguous. DNA of the CDR3: TGTGCCAGCAGTGAATTGAACTACAATGAGCAGTTCTTC. Translation: CASSELNYNEQFF.